A single sample is the source of the 24 T cell receptor beta chains below, sequenced in a study of control samples from healthy donors and cancer patients. Sequencing used immunoSEQ multiplex PCR; TCRdb keeps in-frame clones, though not all of them. This sample carries around 85,000 clones, roughly 91% of them seen once, and the ten largest clones take 7.6%. Material: blood. The receptors derive from a woman aged 55-75 years in good health.

The gene calls are TRBV11-2 and TRBJ2-1, with 16 nucleotides matching TRBD2. The CDR3 spans 17 residues. The J segment lost 4 bases and the V segment lost 5 bases, leaving 5 bases of the junction unmatched. CDR1 is SGHAT, CDR2 FQNNGV, per germline. The CDR3 protein is CASSQGTSGGAYNEQFF. The CDR3 nucleotides read TGTGCCAGCAGCCAGGGGACTAGCGGGGGGGCATACAATGAGCAGTTCTTC.

This clone appeared once. The chain uses TRBV5-4 and TRBJ2-7, with D possibly being TRBD1 (5 bases). Per germline, CDR1 SGHNT and CDR2 YYREEE (reference sequence). The V and J ends lost 0 bases and 6 bases respectively, with 10 bases between them. This CDR3 is built from 13 residues. This CDR3 is CASSLAGLGEQYF. In nucleotides, the CDR3 is TGTGCCAGCAGCTTGGCAGGGTTGGGCGAGCAGTACTTC.

This clone appeared once. The V and J genes are TRBV11-3 and TRBJ2-7; TRBD2 agrees at 8 bases. The CDR3 is made up of 14 amino acids. The junction had 9 bases not matched to a gene; V was cut back by 8 bases and J by 3 bases. Looked up from germline, CDR1 is SGHNT and CDR2 is YENEEA. The CDR3 DNA follows: TGTGCCAGCGCTCCGGGAGGGCCCTTCTACGAGCAGTACTTC. Translating it yields CASAPGGPFYEQYF.

The DNA of the CDR3 is TGTGCCAGCAGTGAATTCGGCCGGGGCAGCGGGGCCAACGTCCTGACTTTC. Translating gives CASSEFGRGSGANVLTF. V usage is TRBV6-1 and J usage is TRBJ2-6; D may be TRBD1 or TRBD2 (5 bases each). This CDR3 spans 17 amino acids. Germline CDR1 is MNHNS and CDR2 is SASEGT. Trimming pared 2 bases from V and 4 bases from J, leaving 15 bases between.

This chain uses TRBV6-2 or TRBV6-3 with TRBJ2-3, with D possibly TRBD2 on 5 matching bases. CDR1 and CDR2 from the germline V gene are MNHEY and SVGEGT. The CDR3 spans 15 residues. V shed 5 bases and J shed 6 bases, with 18 bases lying between them. The DNA for the CDR3 is TGTGCCAGCAGTACCAGACTAACCTCGAGGGATACGCAGTATTTT. It encodes CASSTRLTSRDTQYF.

This clone was seen a single time. V and J are TRBV25-1 and TRBJ1-2; TRBD1 is a possible D gene (5 bases). V was trimmed by 8 bases and J by 4 bases, leaving 14 bases between them. CDR3 size: 13 residues. Germline CDR1 is MGHDK and CDR2 is SYGVNS. The chain's CDR3 is CASRDSSLYGYTF. For the CDR3, the DNA is TGTGCCAGCCGGGACTCCTCCCTCTATGGCTACACCTTC.

The chain links TRBV7-9 to TRBJ2-3, with TRBD1 matching over 9 bases. V shed 5 bases and J 2 bases; nucleotides not matched to a gene: 5. Germline V gives CDR1 SEHNR, CDR2 FQNEAQ (reference sequence). The CDR3 covers 15 residues. CDR3 protein: CASSLGTGNTDTQYF. The CDR3 DNA reads as TGTGCCAGCAGCCTAGGGACAGGGAACACAGATACGCAGTATTTT.

The chain is built from TRBV5-1 and TRBJ1-1; TRBD1 is a possible D gene (5 bases). CDR3 length: 15 residues. Trimming removed 4 bases from V and 0 bases from J, with 13 bases in between. Germline CDR1 and CDR2: SGHRS and YFSETQ. This CDR3 reads CASSGTETLNTEAFF. The CDR3, as DNA: TGCGCCAGCAGCGGGACGGAGACTTTGAACACTGAAGCTTTCTTT.

This rearrangement joins TRBV2 to TRBJ2-7; 8 bases map to TRBD2. The V gene's germline CDR1 is SNHLY and CDR2 FYNNEI. The CDR3 runs 12 residues. The junction had 3 bases not matched to a gene; V was cut back by 8 bases and J by 3 bases. The chain's CDR3 is CASRREVYEQYF. In DNA form, the CDR3 reads TGTGCCAGCCGGCGGGAGGTCTACGAGCAGTACTTC.

This clone was counted a single time. The chain recombines TRBV9 with TRBJ2-3; D possibly corresponds to TRBD2 (5 bases). Trimming pared 4 bases from V and 0 bases from J, leaving 9 bases between. Germline CDR1 SGDLS, CDR2 YYNGEE. This CDR3 region has 14 residues. CDR3 amino acids: CASSLRTSTDTQYF. CDR3 DNA: TGTGCCAGCAGCTTACGGACTAGCACAGATACGCAGTATTTT.

The V gene is TRBV5-1, the J gene TRBJ2-1; 9 bases line up with TRBD1. Germline trimming cut 3 bases from V and 8 bases from J; bases unmatched to any gene: 9. The CDR3 totals 15 residues. Germline V gene lookup returns CDR1 SGHRS and CDR2 YFSETQ. CDR3 sequence: CASSYRDRAMDEQFF. CDR3 DNA: TGCGCCAGCAGCTACCGGGACAGGGCGATGGATGAGCAGTTCTTC.

V usage is TRBV7-9 and J usage is TRBJ2-2; no reliable D call. The CDR3 length is 14 residues. CDR1 is SEHNR and CDR2 is FQNEAQ in the germline V gene (reference sequence). Trimming cost V 5 bases and J 4 bases, with 11 bases left between them. DNA of the CDR3: TGTGCCAGCAGCGATCCCCGAGGCACCGGGGAGCTGTTTTTT. As protein: CASSDPRGTGELFF.

The chain employs TRBV28 and TRBJ1-6; possible D gene TRBD1, 6 bases. With 4 bases removed from V and 10 bases from J, the gap between germline ends came to 14 bases. The CDR3 contains 14 residues. In germline, CDR1 is MDHEN, CDR2 SYDVKM. CDR3 region: CASSSGVEGSPLHF. Written as DNA, the CDR3 is TGTGCCAGCAGTTCAGGGGTCGAGGGGTCACCCCTCCACTTT.

This sequence joins TRBV15 and TRBJ1-5; D not resolved. Germline V gene sequence: CDR1 LNHNV, CDR2 YYDKDF (reference sequence). CDR3 size: 16 residues. V lost 3 bases, J lost 4 bases, and 16 bases lay in between. The CDR3 DNA is TGTGCCACCAGCAGCGAAATTAGGGAGGGTAATCAGCCCCAGCATTTT. It codes for CATSSEIREGNQPQHF.

CDR3 in amino acids: CAWSGSAGNTIYF. The CDR3 DNA sequence: TGTGCCTGGAGCGGATCCGCTGGAAACACCATATATTTT. The chain joins TRBV30 to TRBJ1-3, with D hard to call. The CDR3 consists of 13 residues. Germline lookup yields CDR1 GTSNPN and CDR2 SVGIG (reference sequence). Trimming pared 3 bases from V and 2 bases from J, leaving 8 bases between.

CDR3 in amino acids: CASSVGASGSLVDEQFF. CDR3 DNA: TGTGCCAGCAGCGTAGGAGCCAGCGGGAGTTTGGTGGATGAGCAGTTCTTC. The chain links TRBV9 to TRBJ2-1; 8 bases fit TRBD2. Germline values: CDR1 SGDLS, CDR2 YYNGEE. CDR3 length equals 17 residues. The trim removed 0 bases at V and 8 bases at J, leaving 13 bases unmatched.

CDR3 sequence reads: CASSLGNSMNTEAFF. The CDR3 bases are TGCGCCAGCAGCTTAGGCAACTCTATGAACACTGAAGCTTTCTTT. This rearrangement joins TRBV5-1 to TRBJ1-1; D unresolved. The CDR3 length is 15 residues. V was trimmed by 2 bases and J by 0 bases, leaving 11 bases between them. Per the germline V gene, CDR1 is SGHRS and CDR2 is YFSETQ.

This chain's CDR3 is CASSGTRGSPLHF. CDR3 nucleotide sequence: TGTGCCAGCAGCGGGACCAGGGGTTCACCCCTCCACTTT. The chain joins TRBV2 to TRBJ1-6; a possible D gene is TRBD1 (6 bases). This CDR3 contains 13 residues. Per germline, CDR1 SNHLY and CDR2 FYNNEI. V lost 6 bases and J 9 bases, leaving 12 bases between the germline ends.

The J gene is TRBJ2-2, the V gene TRBV5-1; 7 bases map to TRBD1. Trimming cost V 7 bases and J 6 bases; bases outside gene matches: 9. This CDR3 has 14 amino acids. Germline V gene sequence: CDR1 SGHRS, CDR2 YFSETQ. This chain's CDR3 is CASRRQGEAGELFF. The CDR3 DNA follows: TGCGCCAGCCGTCGTCAGGGGGAAGCCGGGGAGCTGTTTTTT.

The chain uses TRBV7-2 and TRBJ1-1, with D uncertain. From germline, CDR1 is SGHTA and CDR2 FQGNSA. V lost 3 bases and J lost 0, with 5 bases in between. The CDR3 covers 13 residues. The DNA of the CDR3 is TGTGCCAGCAGCTTCTCTCTGAACACTGAAGCTTTCTTT. Its protein product is CASSFSLNTEAFF. Filled out from reference TRBV7-2 and TRBJ1-1, the complete variable domain reads GAGVSQSPSNKVTEKGKDVELRCDPISGHTALYWYRQSLGQGLEFLIYFQGNSAPDKSGLPSDRFSAERTGGSVSTLTIQRTQQEDSAVYLCASSFSLNTEAFFGQGTRLTVV.

The chain combines TRBV30 with TRBJ2-2, with a weak D call TRBD2 (5 bases). The CDR3 runs to 16 residues. Deletions cut 3 bases from V and 4 bases from J, with 18 bases between. Germline V gene sequence: CDR1 GTSNPN, CDR2 SVGIG (reference sequence). The CDR3 loop is CAWREVEGPGTGELFF. In DNA form, the CDR3 reads TGTGCCTGGAGGGAGGTAGAAGGTCCGGGCACCGGGGAGCTGTTTTTT.

V is TRBV29-1 and J is TRBJ2-5; the D is unclear. This CDR3 is built from 13 residues. Trimming took 7 bases from V and 5 from J, leaving 17 bases between them. From germline, CDR1 is SQVTM and CDR2 ANQGSEA. Here the CDR3 reads CSAQPPIRETQYF. CDR3 bases: TGCAGCGCCCAGCCCCCGATAAGGGAGACCCAGTACTTC.

The chain links TRBV5-4 to TRBJ1-3, with D hard to call. Trimming removed 0 bases at V and 4 bases at J, with 5 bases between. CDR1 SGHNT and CDR2 YYREEE come from the germline V gene (reference sequence). The CDR3 has 13 amino acids. The CDR3 sequence is CASSLVDGNTIYF. For the CDR3, the DNA is TGTGCCAGCAGCTTGGTGGACGGAAACACCATATATTTT.

The CDR3, as DNA: TGTGCCAGCAGCCGTCAGGGGGCCACGATTGGTGAAGCTTTCTTT. Protein sequence: CASSRQGATIGEAFF. The rearrangement uses TRBV2 and TRBJ1-1; 8 bases fit TRBD1. The J segment lost 7 bases and the V segment lost 6 bases, leaving 13 bases of the junction unmatched. The germline gives CDR1 SNHLY, CDR2 FYNNEI. CDR3 size: 15 residues.